The clone carrying this TCR beta chain has a handful of counts. Time point of the sample: persistent/refractory GD, antithyroid drugs over 5 years with positive TRAb. Extracted RNA from PBMCs served as the source of the TCR library. Doctors identified Graves' disease using the American Thyroid Association guidelines. The source of the patients was an endocrinology department in Xi'an, China. Peripheral blood, at around 8.8 milliliters, went into EDTA tubes. This record comes from a study of regulatory T cells in long-lasting Graves disease. HTBI primers from iRepertoire and Arm-PCR of CDR3 regions yielded the TCR beta libraries. TCRdb used MiXCR to reprocess the multiplex PCR reads, holding one entry per CDR3 protein. The table shows 400,000 or so distinct CDR3 sequences, with about 20% occurring only once. This specimen was peripheral blood mononuclear cells (PBMCs), taken when the disease was refractory, from a patient treated with antithyroid drugs. This receptor was taken from a female donor with Graves disease.

This CDR3 is CASSLGGPGRIGAFYGYTF. CDR3 nucleotide sequence: TGTGCCAGCAGCCTGGGTGGACCAGGACGTATAGGGGCTTTTTATGGCTACACCTTC. This sequence joins TRBV7-2 and TRBJ1-2; possible D gene TRBD1, 5 bases. The ends were cut back, 5 bases at V and 5 bases at J, with 30 bases in the middle. There are 19 residues in the CDR3. Germline CDR1 reads SGHTA; CDR2 reads FQGNSA.